This T cell receptor (gamma chain) was captured by sequencing in a study of γδ T cells in repeated Plasmodium falciparum infection. The overall study: Sampling occurred at baseline, pre-infection for selected infections, and 21 days post-infection.

This CDR3 has 13 amino acids. CDR1 is VENAVY, CDR2 YDSYNSRV, per germline. Study outcomes and limitations: Repeated controlled infections reportedly drove waves of new clonotype selection in Vdelta2-negative, mostly Vdelta1+, gammadelta repertoires.

TCRdb re-identified clones in the multiplex PCR reads via CATT. This sample carries tens of thousands of gamma-chain clones, approximately 1.5% of them seen once, and the ten largest clones take less than 20%. Vgamma9/Vdelta2+ and Vdelta2-negative gammadelta T cells were flow-sorted from PBMC for bulk sequencing. This clone was picked up a small number of times. Its antigen is as yet unknown. TCRdb pairs this DNA with a much larger clone's protein that differs at residue 3, likely a read error; the protein shown was translated from the DNA. What was sequenced was gamma-delta T cells from blood. This receptor was obtained from a pool of human donors (malaria-infected and uninfected, not separated). The genes are TRGV8 and TRGJ1 or TRGJ2. TCRdb leaves out the J gene; it was filled in here by matching the DNA to germline. The CDR3 reads CAPWHLNYYKKLF. In DNA, the CDR3 is TGTGCCCCCTGGCACTTGAATTATTATAAGAAACTCTTT.